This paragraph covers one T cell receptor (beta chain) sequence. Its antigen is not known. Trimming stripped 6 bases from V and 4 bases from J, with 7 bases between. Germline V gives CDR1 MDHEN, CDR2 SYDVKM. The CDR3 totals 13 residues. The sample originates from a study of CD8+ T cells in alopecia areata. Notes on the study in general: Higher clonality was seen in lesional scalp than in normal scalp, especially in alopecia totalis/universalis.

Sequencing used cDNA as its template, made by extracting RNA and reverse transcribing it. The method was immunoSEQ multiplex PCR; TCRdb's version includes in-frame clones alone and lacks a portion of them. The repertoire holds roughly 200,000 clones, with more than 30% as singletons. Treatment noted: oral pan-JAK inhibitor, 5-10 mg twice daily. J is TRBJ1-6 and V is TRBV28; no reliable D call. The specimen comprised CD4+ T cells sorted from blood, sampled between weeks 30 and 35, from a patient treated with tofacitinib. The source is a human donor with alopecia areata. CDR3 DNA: TGTGCCAGCAGCCCCCCTTATAATTCACCCCTCCACTTT. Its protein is CASSPPYNSPLHF.